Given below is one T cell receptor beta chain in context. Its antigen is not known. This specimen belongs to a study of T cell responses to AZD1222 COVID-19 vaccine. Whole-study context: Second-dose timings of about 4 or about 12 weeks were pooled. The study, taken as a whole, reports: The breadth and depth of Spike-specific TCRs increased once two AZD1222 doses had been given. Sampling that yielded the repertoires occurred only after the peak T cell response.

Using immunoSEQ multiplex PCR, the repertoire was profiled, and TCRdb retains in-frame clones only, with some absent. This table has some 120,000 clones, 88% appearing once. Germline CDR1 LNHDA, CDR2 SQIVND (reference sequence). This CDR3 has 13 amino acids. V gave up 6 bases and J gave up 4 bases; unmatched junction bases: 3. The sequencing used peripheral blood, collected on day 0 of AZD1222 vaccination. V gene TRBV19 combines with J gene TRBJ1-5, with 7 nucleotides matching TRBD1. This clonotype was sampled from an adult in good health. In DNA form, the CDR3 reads TGTGCCAGTAGCCCGACAGGGAATCAGCCCCAGCATTTT. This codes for CASSPTGNQPQHF.